The entry below gives a single T cell receptor (beta chain) sequence along with its context. No antigen is known for it. Trimming left V 3 bases short and J 4 bases short, with 13 bases between. The germline V gene has CDR1 KGHSH and CDR2 LQKENI. The CDR3 sequence is 14 residues long. The data stem from a study of PD-1 blockade in classical Hodgkin lymphoma. Findings and caveats of the study: Reported baseline diversity: healthy donors highest, relapsed/refractory patients lowest.

TCRdb keeps only in-frame clones here, not all; method: immunoSEQ multiplex PCR. The sample holds fewer than 100,000 clones, roughly 89% seen once. Relapse after autologous stem cell transplantation occurred in every patient, and brentuximab vedotin exposure varied. Material: peripheral blood mononuclear cells (PBMCs), obtained at baseline. The chain has TRBV18 and TRBJ2-7; TRBD2 is a possible D gene (6 bases). The TCR was taken from a human donor with classical Hodgkin lymphoma. CDR3 bases: TGTGCCAGCTCACCGGCCGGGGGAGGTTACGAGCAGTACTTC. The encoded protein is CASSPAGGGYEQYF.